This T cell receptor beta chain was retrieved from a study of tumor-infiltrating lymphocytes in primary liver carcinoma. The V gene's germline CDR1 is MGHRA and CDR2 YSYEKL. The germline V and J ends were trimmed by 0 bases and 12 bases, with 15 bases remaining between them. CDR3 size: 13 residues. The authors made TCR beta cDNA from roughly 480 ng total RNA with a constant-region primer. Slightly modified ARM-PCR, run as three nested multiplex PCR rounds, produced the TCR beta libraries. For around 11 cycles apiece, the opening two PCR rounds ran with TRBV1-TRBV30 forward primers and a C-beta reverse primer. TCRdb independently ran MiXCR on the multiplex PCR reads; one entry per CDR3 protein. The sample shows over 75,000 distinct CDR3 sequences, around 68% of them seen only once. The tissue used was unsorted bulk material of roughly 17-34 mg. RNA and DNA were co-extracted from it with the AllPrep DNA/RNA mini kit.

Notes on this clonotype: This may come from a read error, since a much larger clone is one base off.

The chain uses TRBV4-1 and TRBJ2-7; D call uncertain. The sequenced material came from tumor-adjacent normal liver tissue. This TCR came from a middle-aged man with primary liver carcinoma and hepatitis B virus infection. CDR3 sequence (DNA): TGCGCCAGCAGCCAAGAAGTCAGGATAGTCGTGTACTTC. As protein: CASSQEVRIVVYF.